The 3 T cell receptor beta chains in this list originate from one sample, sequenced in a study of T-cell reconstitution after alpha-beta-depleted transplantation in children. As it was prepared, the TCRbeta library received unique molecular identifiers. MiXCR, run by TCRdb on the PCR reads, gives a single entry per CDR3 protein. The profile covers approximately 350,000 distinct CDR3 sequences, with around 10% appearing a single time and under 3% taken by the ten largest. The sample here was PBMCs from the stem cell graft donor, taken from the stem cell graft. These receptors were taken from a human donor who donated a stem cell graft to a child with acute lymphoblastic leukemia.

This clonotype has just a few counts. V gene TRBV7-8 combines with J gene TRBJ2-7, with 7 positions matching TRBD2. CDR1 and CDR2 (germline): SGHVS, FQNEAQ. V was clipped by 6 bases and J by 1 base; unmatched bases: 9. This CDR3 spans 15 amino acids. Written as DNA, the CDR3 is TGTGCCAGCAGGGCTAGCGGAGGTATGTCCTACGAGCAGTACTTC. Its translation is CASRASGGMSYEQYF.

This clonotype was seen a few times. The rearrangement uses TRBV11-3 and TRBJ2-3; D ambiguous. CDR1 and CDR2 from the germline V gene are SGHNT and YENEEA. The CDR3 contains 12 residues. V was trimmed by 0 bases and J by 7 bases, leaving 5 bases between them. The CDR3 DNA reads as TGTGCCAGCAGCTTAGATGGAAATACGCAGTATTTT. It is translated as CASSLDGNTQYF. Based on the CDR3 plus reference TRBV11-3 and TRBJ2-3, the full variable domain is EAGVVQSPRYKIIEKKQPVAFWCNPISGHNTLYWYLQNLGQGPELLIRYENEEAVDDSQLPKDRFSAERLKGVDSTLKIQPAELGDSAVYLCASSLDGNTQYFGPGTRLTVL.

This clonotype has a handful of counts. The chain couples TRBV6-1 to TRBJ2-5; D remains ambiguous. The V and J ends lost 6 bases and 4 bases respectively, with 12 bases between them. The CDR3 consists of 13 residues. Germline CDR1 reads MNHNS; CDR2 reads SASEGT. The CDR3 spells CASSILGTETQYF. As DNA, the CDR3 is TGTGCCAGCAGCATCCTGGGAACAGAGACCCAGTACTTC.